This is a list of T cell receptor beta chains from one sample in a study of shared clonotypes between healthy human individuals. The protocol was immunoSEQ multiplex PCR, while the TCRdb copy is restricted to in-frame clones and leaves out a portion. The sample has 190,000 or so clones, about 68% seen once. The sequencing input was memory CD4+ T cells sorted from blood. These receptors were obtained from a young man in good health. Each CDR3 is given with its conserved first and last residue. The D gene is left open where the match is weak.

>TRBV30|TRBJ2-3|NA
CAWSVLGHTQYF
>TRBV4-1|TRBJ1-1|NA
CASSQGQAVNTEAFF
>TRBV7-9|TRBJ1-3|NA
CASSQSSGNTIYF
>TRBV5-1|TRBJ2-2|NA
CASTRDRNTGELFF
>TRBV6-1|TRBJ2-1|TRBD1
CASTPGQFYEQFF
>TRBV5-8|TRBJ2-7|TRBD1
CASIWTGSLYEQYF
>TRBV5-1|TRBJ2-5|NA
CASSRLQETQYF
>TRBV6-6|TRBJ2-2|NA
CASSYFGANTGELFF
>TRBV5-1|TRBJ2-5|NA
CASSSAGSLETQYF
>TRBV27|TRBJ2-7|TRBD2
CASSRLPGGSSYEQYF
>TRBV19|TRBJ2-5|NA
CASSIQETQYF
>TRBV28|TRBJ1-3|NA
CASSSAGLAGNTIYF
>TRBV28|TRBJ2-5|TRBD2
CASTRAGGDQETQYF
>TRBV11-2|TRBJ2-7|NA
CASSRGPDAYEQYF
>TRBV10-3|TRBJ2-1|TRBD2
CAISGGLAGGSSYNEQFF
>TRBV11-2|TRBJ2-1|NA
CASTKSGGGQFF
>TRBV14|TRBJ1-5|NA
CASSPAGGSVAQPQHF
>TRBV10-3|TRBJ2-2|NA
CAIGGHANTGELFF
>TRBV9|TRBJ2-1|NA
CASSRSAGTSYNEQFF
>TRBV7-2|TRBJ2-7|TRBD1
CASSLQGAPNEQYF
>TRBV29-1|TRBJ2-7|NA
CSFPPGLVNYF
>TRBV5-1|TRBJ1-2|NA
CASSAKGGDGYTF
>TRBV14|TRBJ2-3|NA
CASSQTITSHGDTQYF
>TRBV2|TRBJ1-1|NA
CASSESGGPFSEAFF
>TRBV6-1|TRBJ1-1|NA
CASSDQVGTEAFF
>TRBV2|TRBJ2-2|TRBD1
CASRETGTTGELFF
>TRBV2|TRBJ2-1|TRBD2
CASSERGGSSYNEQFF
>TRBV11-2|TRBJ2-7|TRBD1
CASSADRGGEQYF
>TRBV18|TRBJ2-3|NA
CASSPPSIERDTQYF
>TRBV7-2|TRBJ2-1|NA
CASSSARGDEQFF
>TRBV6-1|TRBJ2-7|NA
CASSLATSSYEQYF
>TRBV30|TRBJ2-1|NA
CAWYSRGGQFF